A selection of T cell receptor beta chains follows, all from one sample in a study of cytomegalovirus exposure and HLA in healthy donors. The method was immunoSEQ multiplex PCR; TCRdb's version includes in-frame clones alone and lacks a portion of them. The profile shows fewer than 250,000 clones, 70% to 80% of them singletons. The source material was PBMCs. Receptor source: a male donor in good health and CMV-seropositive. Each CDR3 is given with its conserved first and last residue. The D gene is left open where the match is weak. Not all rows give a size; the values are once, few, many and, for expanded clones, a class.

CDR3aa: CASSLISGGITGELFF; CDR3nt: TGTGCCAGCAGCCTTATCAGCGGGGGCATCACCGGGGAGCTGTTTTTT; j_gene: TRBJ2-2; d_gene: TRBD2; v_gene: TRBV14; abundance: NA
CDR3aa: CASSEGSGYTF; CDR3nt: TGTGCCAGCAGTGAGGGGAGTGGCTACACCTTC; j_gene: TRBJ1-2; d_gene: NA; v_gene: TRBV25-1; abundance: few
CDR3aa: CASSRGGETQYF; CDR3nt: TGTGCCAGCAGTCGGGGGGGGGAGACCCAGTACTTC; j_gene: TRBJ2-5; d_gene: TRBD2; v_gene: TRBV6-6; abundance: few
CDR3aa: CASKGYSQTEAFF; CDR3nt: TGTGCCAGCAAGGGGTACTCCCAAACTGAAGCTTTCTTT; j_gene: TRBJ1-1; d_gene: NA; v_gene: TRBV27; abundance: few
CDR3aa: CASSIKDRVWGGYTF; CDR3nt: TGTGCCAGCAGCATCAAAGACAGGGTTTGGGGTGGCTACACCTTC; j_gene: TRBJ1-2; d_gene: TRBD1; v_gene: TRBV7-2; abundance: NA
CDR3aa: CASSLRGNQPQHF; CDR3nt: TGTGCCAGCAGTTTGCGAGGCAATCAGCCCCAGCATTTT; j_gene: TRBJ1-5; d_gene: NA; v_gene: TRBV27; abundance: NA
CDR3aa: CASSLGGVRTRETQYF; CDR3nt: TGTGCCAGCAGCTTAGGAGGAGTGCGGACAAGGGAGACCCAGTACTTC; j_gene: TRBJ2-5; d_gene: NA; v_gene: TRBV7-2; abundance: NA
CDR3aa: CASSFFTSGSTDTQYF; CDR3nt: TGTGCCAGCAGCTTTTTTACTAGCGGGAGCACAGATACGCAGTATTTT; j_gene: TRBJ2-3; d_gene: TRBD2; v_gene: TRBV11-2; abundance: NA
CDR3aa: CASSLSTGTNQPQHF; CDR3nt: TGTGCCAGCAGTTTATCGACAGGGACTAATCAGCCCCAGCATTTT; j_gene: TRBJ1-5; d_gene: TRBD1; v_gene: TRBV27; abundance: NA
CDR3aa: CASSSGTNYNEQFF; CDR3nt: TGTGCCAGTAGTAGCGGGACCAACTACAATGAGCAGTTCTTC; j_gene: TRBJ2-1; d_gene: NA; v_gene: TRBV19; abundance: NA
CDR3aa: CASSDTTSGSSYEQYF; CDR3nt: TGTGCCAGCAGCGATACGACTAGCGGTTCTTCCTACGAGCAGTACTTC; j_gene: TRBJ2-7; d_gene: TRBD2; v_gene: TRBV7-9; abundance: NA
CDR3aa: CASSPGGNEQFF; CDR3nt: TGTGCCAGCAGCCCGGGGGGCAATGAGCAGTTCTTC; j_gene: TRBJ2-1; d_gene: TRBD2; v_gene: TRBV25-1; abundance: few
CDR3aa: CASSRQVPNYGYTF; CDR3nt: TGTGCCAGCAGCCGACAGGTGCCTAACTATGGCTACACCTTC; j_gene: TRBJ1-2; d_gene: NA; v_gene: TRBV6-6; abundance: NA
CDR3aa: CASSLEGGGGYTF; CDR3nt: TGTGCCAGCAGCTTAGAGGGCGGGGGTGGCTACACCTTC; j_gene: TRBJ1-2; d_gene: NA; v_gene: TRBV7-8; abundance: NA
CDR3aa: CASSLARSDSNQPQHF; CDR3nt: TGTGCCAGCAGCTTAGCTAGATCTGATAGCAATCAGCCCCAGCATTTT; j_gene: TRBJ1-5; d_gene: NA; v_gene: TRBV7-2; abundance: NA
CDR3aa: CASRPPTGMNTEAFF; CDR3nt: TGTGCCAGCAGGCCCCCGACAGGAATGAACACTGAAGCTTTCTTT; j_gene: TRBJ1-1; d_gene: NA; v_gene: TRBV6-6; abundance: NA
CDR3aa: CASSQDMNTEAFF; CDR3nt: TGCGCCAGCAGCCAGGACATGAACACTGAAGCTTTCTTT; j_gene: TRBJ1-1; d_gene: NA; v_gene: TRBV4-3; abundance: NA
CDR3aa: CASSLTGGSYNEQFF; CDR3nt: TGTGCCAGCAGCCTCACTGGCGGGAGCTACAATGAGCAGTTCTTC; j_gene: TRBJ2-1; d_gene: TRBD2; v_gene: TRBV7-6; abundance: NA
CDR3aa: CASSLGTAHSYGYTF; CDR3nt: TGTGCCAGTAGCCTTGGGACAGCCCATTCCTATGGCTACACCTTC; j_gene: TRBJ1-2; d_gene: TRBD1; v_gene: TRBV19; abundance: once
CDR3aa: CASSFPGGDENIQYF; CDR3nt: TGCGCCAGCAGCTTTCCAGGGGGCGATGAAAACATTCAGTACTTC; j_gene: TRBJ2-4; d_gene: TRBD1; v_gene: TRBV23-1; abundance: NA
CDR3aa: CASTLAASYEQYF; CDR3nt: TGTGCCAGCACGCTAGCGGCGTCCTACGAGCAGTACTTC; j_gene: TRBJ2-7; d_gene: TRBD2; v_gene: TRBV6-1; abundance: NA
CDR3aa: CASSLARSTEQYF; CDR3nt: TGTGCCAGCAGCTTAGCGCGGAGCACCGAGCAGTACTTC; j_gene: TRBJ2-7; d_gene: NA; v_gene: TRBV11-1; abundance: NA
CDR3aa: CASSETSGNYNEQFF; CDR3nt: TGTGCCAGCAGTGAAACTAGCGGGAACTACAATGAGCAGTTCTTC; j_gene: TRBJ2-1; d_gene: TRBD2; v_gene: TRBV6-1; abundance: NA
CDR3aa: CASSFGLAGEQYF; CDR3nt: TGTGCCAGCAGTTTCGGACTAGCAGGTGAGCAGTACTTC; j_gene: TRBJ2-7; d_gene: TRBD2; v_gene: TRBV9; abundance: NA
CDR3aa: CASSVGSGALLEQYF; CDR3nt: TGTGCCAGCAGCGTAGGTTCGGGAGCACTTCTCGAGCAGTACTTC; j_gene: TRBJ2-7; d_gene: NA; v_gene: TRBV9; abundance: NA
CDR3aa: CASSLHTAGARAGEQFF; CDR3nt: TGTGCCAGCAGCTTGCATACCGCGGGGGCCCGCGCGGGCGAGCAGTTCTTC; j_gene: TRBJ2-1; d_gene: NA; v_gene: TRBV7-8; abundance: NA
CDR3aa: CASSLSTGGRETQYF; CDR3nt: TGTGCCAGCAGTTTATCCACAGGGGGCCGGGAGACCCAGTACTTC; j_gene: TRBJ2-5; d_gene: TRBD1; v_gene: TRBV27; abundance: few
CDR3aa: CASSFSGTDTYEQYF; CDR3nt: TGTGCCAGCAGCTTCTCCGGGACAGACACGTACGAGCAGTACTTC; j_gene: TRBJ2-7; d_gene: TRBD1; v_gene: TRBV7-2; abundance: NA
CDR3aa: CASSVDSDRVGTQYF; CDR3nt: TGTGCCAGCAGCGTAGACTCAGACAGGGTGGGGACCCAGTACTTC; j_gene: TRBJ2-5; d_gene: TRBD1; v_gene: TRBV9; abundance: NA
CDR3aa: CASSGTGGFGTIYF; CDR3nt: TGTGCCAGCTCCGGGACAGGGGGCTTCGGCACCATATATTTT; j_gene: TRBJ1-3; d_gene: TRBD1; v_gene: TRBV14; abundance: NA
CDR3aa: CASSLARGYEQYF; CDR3nt: TGTGCCAGCAGCTTAGCCAGGGGCTACGAGCAGTACTTC; j_gene: TRBJ2-7; d_gene: NA; v_gene: TRBV7-9; abundance: NA
CDR3aa: CASGWGVNQPQHF; CDR3nt: TGTGCCAGCGGGTGGGGGGTAAATCAGCCCCAGCATTTT; j_gene: TRBJ1-5; d_gene: NA; v_gene: TRBV6-1; abundance: NA
CDR3aa: CASSFGVSISYEQYF; CDR3nt: TGTGCCAGCAGCTTCGGGGTCAGCATCTCCTACGAGCAGTACTTC; j_gene: TRBJ2-7; d_gene: NA; v_gene: TRBV5-6; abundance: NA
CDR3aa: CASSINRGPYEQYF; CDR3nt: TGTGCCAGCAGCATTAACAGGGGGCCCTACGAGCAGTACTTC; j_gene: TRBJ2-7; d_gene: TRBD1; v_gene: TRBV11-2; abundance: NA
CDR3aa: CASSLRGADTQYF; CDR3nt: TGTGCCAGCAGCCTAAGGGGCGCAGATACGCAGTATTTT; j_gene: TRBJ2-3; d_gene: NA; v_gene: TRBV5-4; abundance: NA
CDR3aa: CASSLKPGAHYEQYF; CDR3nt: TGTGCCAGCAGCTTGAAGCCAGGGGCTCACTACGAGCAGTACTTC; j_gene: TRBJ2-7; d_gene: NA; v_gene: TRBV7-2; abundance: few
CDR3aa: CASSSGGPFETQYF; CDR3nt: TGTGCCAGCAGCTCGGGGGGGCCCTTCGAGACCCAGTACTTC; j_gene: TRBJ2-5; d_gene: TRBD2; v_gene: TRBV7-2; abundance: NA
CDR3aa: CASSLVTRGEKLFF; CDR3nt: TGTGCCAGCAGCTTAGTTACACGGGGTGAAAAACTGTTTTTT; j_gene: TRBJ1-4; d_gene: NA; v_gene: TRBV7-9; abundance: NA
CDR3aa: CASTTGTSTYEQYF; CDR3nt: TGTGCCAGCACTACCGGGACTAGCACCTACGAGCAGTACTTC; j_gene: TRBJ2-7; d_gene: TRBD2; v_gene: TRBV28; abundance: NA
CDR3aa: CASRVLGLGELFF; CDR3nt: TGTGCCAGCAGGGTCCTAGGTCTCGGGGAGCTGTTTTTT; j_gene: TRBJ2-2; d_gene: NA; v_gene: TRBV6-5; abundance: NA
CDR3aa: CAWVGGQRVGASSYNSPLHF; CDR3nt: TGTGCCTGGGTGGGGGGACAGCGTGTAGGGGCAAGCTCCTATAATTCACCCCTCCACTTT; j_gene: TRBJ1-6; d_gene: TRBD1; v_gene: TRBV30; abundance: NA
CDR3aa: CASSNRDSITDTQYF; CDR3nt: TGTGCCAGCAGCAACCGGGACAGCATTACAGATACGCAGTATTTT; j_gene: TRBJ2-3; d_gene: TRBD1; v_gene: TRBV7-6; abundance: NA
CDR3aa: CASSSSGINQPQHF; CDR3nt: TGTGCCAGCAGCTCGTCAGGGATCAATCAGCCCCAGCATTTT; j_gene: TRBJ1-5; d_gene: NA; v_gene: TRBV7-8; abundance: NA
CDR3aa: CASAGVTGNTIYF; CDR3nt: TGCGCCAGCGCAGGGGTAACAGGAAACACCATATATTTT; j_gene: TRBJ1-3; d_gene: NA; v_gene: TRBV5-1; abundance: NA
CDR3aa: CASSPGTGRREAFF; CDR3nt: TGTGCCAGCAGTCCCGGGACAGGCCGCCGCGAAGCTTTCTTT; j_gene: TRBJ1-1; d_gene: TRBD1; v_gene: TRBV28; abundance: few
CDR3aa: CASSRAGVGGYEQYF; CDR3nt: TGTGCCAGCAGCCGAGCTGGTGTGGGGGGTTACGAGCAGTACTTC; j_gene: TRBJ2-7; d_gene: NA; v_gene: TRBV5-4; abundance: NA